Listed here are 3 T cell receptor beta chains from one sample, sequenced in a study of patients and donors after allogeneic stem cell transplantation. TCRdb re-analysed the RT-PCR reads in MiXCR, keeping a single row per CDR3 protein. The sample shows 900,000 to 1,000,000 distinct CDR3 sequences, around 17% of them seen only once. The sample was blood, either unsorted or a sorted T cell fraction (not recorded which). Receptor source: a human donor who was either an allogeneic HSCT recipient or a stem cell or donor lymphocyte infusion donor (not recorded which). It is not recorded whose cells these are; they may come from a transplant donor.

This clonotype showed up just a few times. The gene calls are TRBV11-2 and TRBJ2-3, with D perhaps TRBD2 (6 bases). This CDR3 is built from 16 residues. Germline loops: CDR1 SGHAT, CDR2 FQNNGV. The germline V and J ends were trimmed by 0 bases and 3 bases, with 13 bases remaining between them. The CDR3 DNA reads TGTGCCAGCAGCTTAGAAGGCGGGAAACGAACAGATACGCAGTATTTT. Its translation: CASSLEGGKRTDTQYF.

The CDR3 loop reads CASGREVQSYEQYF. The CDR3 DNA sequence: TGTGCCAGCGGGAGGGAAGTACAGTCCTACGAGCAGTACTTC. This chain uses TRBV2 with TRBJ2-7, with TRBD2 matching 7 bases. The CDR3 sequence is 14 residues long. Germline V gene data show CDR1 as SNHLY and CDR2 as FYNNEI. V shed 8 bases and J 1 base; nucleotides not matched to a gene: 8.

This clonotype has only a few counts. V and J are TRBV12-3 or TRBV12-4 and TRBJ1-2; TRBD1 might be the D (6 bases). The CDR3 extends over 14 amino acids. Trimming shortened V by 2 bases and J by 8 bases, and 15 bases separated the two germline ends. The CDR3 DNA follows: TGTGCCAGCAGTTTATCGGCAGGGGCGGGCGGCTACACCTTC. It codes for CASSLSAGAGGYTF.